The 28 T cell receptor beta chains reported below all come from one sample, sequenced in a study of cytomegalovirus exposure and HLA in healthy donors. Profiled with immunoSEQ multiplex PCR; TCRdb holds only in-frame clones, not every one. The sample lists more than 95,000 clones; approximately 85% were seen once. Sequencing input: PBMCs. Every receptor here comes from a man aged 18 to 30 in good health and CMV-seronegative.

V usage is TRBV5-6 and J usage is TRBJ2-7; D unclear. The CDR3 is 13 residues long. Trimming cost V 3 bases and J 11 bases, with 18 bases left between them. The V gene's germline CDR1 is SGHDT and CDR2 YYEEEE. CDR3 residues: CASSSGGHSRKYF. In DNA, the CDR3 is TGTGCCAGCAGCTCCGGTGGGCATTCCAGGAAGTACTTC.

The V gene is TRBV5-1, the J gene TRBJ2-5, with D maybe TRBD2 (5 bases). V lost 1 base and J lost 5, with 18 bases in between. The CDR3 runs to 16 residues. Germline assignment: CDR1 SGHRS and CDR2 YFSETQ. CDR3 nucleotide sequence: TGCGCCAGCAGCTTGATCGGGTTGCGGGTTTGGGAGACCCAGTACTTC. It encodes CASSLIGLRVWETQYF.

This clone appeared once. At the DNA level, this CDR3 is encoded by other sequences in the same sample as well. The chain joins TRBV7-2 to TRBJ2-5; 10 nucleotides match TRBD2. The CDR3 is made up of 15 amino acids. V shed 5 bases, J shed 5 bases, and the junction held 8 bases outside the gene matches. CDR1 and CDR2 from the germline V gene are SGHTA and FQGNSA. The CDR3 here is CASSPSSGSLETQYF. The DNA of the CDR3 is TGTGCCAGCAGCCCGTCTAGCGGGAGCTTGGAGACCCAGTACTTC.

This clone came up a few times. This rearrangement joins TRBV18 to TRBJ1-1; D gene uncertain. CDR3 length: 16 amino acids. Germline CDR1 KGHSH, CDR2 LQKENI. The V gene lost 3 bases and the J gene lost 4 bases, with 18 bases spanning the gap. CDR3 sequence reads: CASSPPGETEVTEAFF. The CDR3 DNA reads TGTGCCAGCTCACCCCCCGGGGAGACCGAGGTCACTGAAGCTTTCTTT.

This sequence joins TRBV5-4 and TRBJ2-3; 14 bases fit TRBD2. The CDR3 is 17 amino acids. Per germline, CDR1 SGHNT and CDR2 YYREEE (reference sequence). J was trimmed by 6 bases and V by 4 bases; bases with no gene match: 10. CDR3 sequence (DNA): TGTGCCAGCAGCCCGAAGGGACTAGCGGGAGTTGGGGATACGCAGTATTTT. This encodes CASSPKGLAGVGDTQYF.

V is TRBV12-5 and J is TRBJ1-4; the D gene is possibly TRBD1 (6 bases). V shed 4 bases and J shed 1 base, with 13 bases lying between them. Per germline, CDR1 LGHNT and CDR2 FRNRAP. This CDR3 is built from 16 residues. The chain's CDR3 is CASGSRGPRTNEKLFF. The CDR3 DNA sequence: TGTGCTAGTGGTTCCAGGGGTCCCCGAACTAATGAAAAACTGTTTTTT.

Here the CDR3 DNA reads TGTGCCAGCAGCTTGTGGATGGGGAGCATTCAGTACTTC. Translating gives CASSLWMGSIQYF. This chain links TRBV11-2 with TRBJ2-4, with TRBD2 as a possible D gene (5 bases). The ends were cut back, 3 bases at V and 9 bases at J, with 12 bases in the middle. This CDR3 has 13 amino acids. CDR1 and CDR2 (germline): SGHAT, FQNNGV.

This clone has only a few counts. The rearrangement links TRBV7-2 to TRBJ2-7, with D tentatively TRBD1 (5 bases). Germline-derived CDR1 and CDR2 are SGHTA and FQGNSA. There are 15 residues in the CDR3. Trimming stripped 0 bases from V and 3 bases from J, with 12 bases between. CDR3 loop: CASSLAAGPNYEQYF. As DNA, the CDR3 is TGTGCCAGCAGCTTAGCGGCAGGGCCCAACTACGAGCAGTACTTC.

This clone showed up just a few times. This rearrangement joins TRBV27 to TRBJ1-2, with 9 bases aligning to TRBD1. Germline lookup yields CDR1 MNHEY and CDR2 SMNVEV (reference sequence). The CDR3 consists of 16 residues. After removal of 6 bases from V and 7 bases from J, the junction contained 15 bases not matched to a gene. This chain's CDR3 is CASRPLGQGKRSGYTF. CDR3 nucleotides: TGTGCCAGCAGACCCTTGGGACAGGGAAAGAGGTCTGGCTACACCTTC.

The chain combines TRBV4-2 with TRBJ1-4; D unresolved. Germline-derived CDR1 and CDR2 are LGHNA and YNFKEQ. Between the trimmed V and J ends, which lost 0 bases and 8 bases, there was a span of 16 bases. This CDR3 has 16 amino acids. The DNA of the CDR3 is TGTGCCAGCAGCCAAGAGGACGTCAGGCGGGCAGAAAAACTGTTTTTT. It specifies CASSQEDVRRAEKLFF.

The chain joins TRBV18 to TRBJ1-5; TRBD1 matches at 8 bases. Germline V gene lookup returns CDR1 KGHSH and CDR2 LQKENI. The CDR3 spans 16 residues. With V trimmed by 3 bases and J by 6 bases, 10 bases remained unmatched. Written as DNA, the CDR3 is TGTGCCAGCTCACCCCCGGGACAGGTCTCGGGTCAGCCCCAGCATTTT. Translating gives CASSPPGQVSGQPQHF.

V and J are TRBV5-4 and TRBJ1-1; D is undetermined. CDR3 size: 12 residues. V was shortened by 0 bases and J by 9 bases, with 9 bases between the two germline ends. Germline lookup yields CDR1 SGHNT and CDR2 YYREEE (reference sequence). In nucleotides, the CDR3 is TGTGCCAGCAGCTTGGAAGCAAATCAAGCTTTCTTT. Translated: CASSLEANQAFF.

The chain links TRBV30 to TRBJ1-5; D is undetermined. CDR1 is GTSNPN and CDR2 is SVGIG in the germline V gene (reference sequence). Trimming took off 1 base at V and 6 bases at J, with 13 bases between the two ends. CDR3 length: 14 residues. The CDR3 loop reads CAWSAKRTFQPQHF. In nucleotides, the CDR3 is TGTGCCTGGAGTGCCAAGAGAACCTTTCAGCCCCAGCATTTT.

The genes are TRBV28 and TRBJ1-2, with a possible D match to TRBD1 (5 bases). The CDR3 runs to 17 residues. The V gene lost 6 bases and the J gene lost 0 bases, with 20 bases spanning the gap. The germline V gene encodes CDR1 MDHEN and CDR2 SYDVKM. This chain's CDR3 is CASSSPATGIANYGYTF. In nucleotides, the CDR3 is TGTGCCAGCAGCTCCCCCGCCACAGGAATCGCTAACTATGGCTACACCTTC.

The chain has TRBV27 and TRBJ2-1, with D perhaps matching TRBD1 (7 bases). CDR3 length: 16 amino acids. V shed 6 bases and J shed 6 bases, with 21 bases lying between them. Per germline, CDR1 MNHEY and CDR2 SMNVEV (reference sequence). The CDR3 region is CASSFRGAARGNEQFF. The DNA of the CDR3 is TGTGCCAGCAGCTTCAGGGGGGCAGCCCGAGGCAATGAGCAGTTCTTC.

The chain links TRBV19 to TRBJ2-7; 8 nucleotides align to TRBD2. The CDR3 sequence is 15 residues long. V dropped 1 base and J dropped 0; count of bases not matched to a gene: 2. The germline gives CDR1 LNHDA, CDR2 SQIVND (reference sequence). CDR3 DNA: TGTGCCAGTAGTATAGCAAGCGGGAGCTCCTACGAGCAGTACTTC. This codes for CASSIASGSSYEQYF.

The chain uses TRBV18 and TRBJ2-3; tentatively, D is TRBD2 (5 bases). CDR3 length: 16 residues. The ends were cut back, 2 bases at V and 3 bases at J, with 15 bases in the middle. CDR1 KGHSH and CDR2 LQKENI come from the germline V gene. Here the CDR3 DNA reads TGTGCCAGCTCACCATCGGTCCGGGGTTTAACAGATACGCAGTATTTT. Protein: CASSPSVRGLTDTQYF.

The rearrangement joins TRBV11-2 to TRBJ2-1; D is uncertain. The CDR3 is 11 amino acids. Trimming cost V 7 bases and J 5 bases, with 6 bases left between them. The germline CDR1 and CDR2 sequences are SGHAT and FQNNGV. In DNA form, the CDR3 reads TGTGCCAGCACAGATAACAATGAGCAGTTCTTC. Its translation is CASTDNNEQFF.

V usage is TRBV13 and J usage is TRBJ1-4; D might be TRBD1 (5 bases). Trimming left V 4 bases short and J 3 bases short, with 9 bases between. The CDR3 spans 14 residues. Germline CDR1 and CDR2: PRHDT and FYEKMQ (reference sequence). The CDR3 loop is CASSSEGANEKLFF. DNA for the CDR3: TGTGCCAGCAGCTCAGAAGGGGCTAATGAAAAACTGTTTTTT.

Of note for this clone: One end of the junction is discordant with germline, which a read error may explain. The chain has TRBV7-7 and TRBJ2-1; TRBD2 agrees at 8 bases. This CDR3 contains 13 residues. Germline loops: CDR1 SSHAT, CDR2 FNYEAQ (reference sequence). Here the CDR3 DNA reads TGTGCTAGCAGCGCCGGGGGGGACAATGAGCAGTTCTTC. It specifies CASSAGGDNEQFF.

The genes are TRBV13 and TRBJ1-3; D call uncertain. Looked up from germline, CDR1 is PRHDT and CDR2 is FYEKMQ (reference sequence). The CDR3 runs 15 residues. Trimming took off 1 base at V and 3 bases at J, with 10 bases between the two ends. The CDR3 coding sequence is TGTGCCAGCAGCTTAGTTCCGGGGATTGGAAACACCATATATTTT. This sequence encodes CASSLVPGIGNTIYF.

The chain is built from TRBV2 and TRBJ1-1; TRBD1 is a possible D gene (6 bases). The germline gives CDR1 SNHLY, CDR2 FYNNEI. The CDR3 extends over 15 amino acids. The V and J ends lost 2 bases and 1 base respectively, with 11 bases between them. In DNA form, the CDR3 reads TGTGCCAGCAGTGAATGGGGGCCCGAGAACACTGAAGCTTTCTTT. Amino acid sequence: CASSEWGPENTEAFF.

The rearrangement joins TRBV6-4 to TRBJ2-3; perhaps TRBD2 as D (6 bases). Germline values: CDR1 MRHNA, CDR2 SNTAGT. The V gene lost 2 bases and the J gene lost 0 bases, with 6 bases spanning the gap. The CDR3 consists of 14 residues. Here the CDR3 reads CASSDGTSTDTQYF. CDR3 coding DNA: TGTGCCAGCAGTGACGGGACTAGCACAGATACGCAGTATTTT.

The rearrangement uses TRBV29-1 and TRBJ2-7, with D possibly TRBD2 on 6 matching bases. From germline, CDR1 is SQVTM and CDR2 ANQGSEA. Trimming removed 4 bases from V and 0 bases from J, with 13 bases in between. The CDR3 is 14 residues long. CDR3 nucleotide sequence: TGCAGCGTTGCGGGACTCCAAAGCTCCTACGAGCAGTACTTC. Protein: CSVAGLQSSYEQYF.

The chain has TRBV19 and TRBJ1-5, with 10 bases fitting TRBD1. Germline CDR1 reads LNHDA; CDR2 reads SQIVND (reference sequence). The CDR3 length is 15 residues. After removal of 4 bases from V and 6 bases from J, the junction contained 6 bases not matched to a gene. This CDR3 is CASSTRDRGTQPQHF. Here the CDR3 DNA reads TGTGCCAGTAGTACCCGGGACAGGGGAACTCAGCCCCAGCATTTT.

This sequence joins TRBV30 and TRBJ1-5, with D uncertain. Trimming shortened V by 5 bases and J by 1 base, and 12 bases separated the two germline ends. CDR1 GTSNPN and CDR2 SVGIG come from the germline V gene (reference sequence). The CDR3 loop spans 14 amino acids. CDR3 sequence reads: CAWDPGVSNQPQHF. For the CDR3, the DNA is TGTGCCTGGGACCCCGGGGTAAGCAATCAGCCCCAGCATTTT.

The chain uses TRBV7-9 and TRBJ1-3; D gene ambiguous. The CDR3 extends over 15 amino acids. Deletions cut 8 bases from V and 4 bases from J, with 18 bases between. Germline assignment: CDR1 SEHNR and CDR2 FQNEAQ (reference sequence). This chain's CDR3 is CASGDLEGRGNTIYF. CDR3 sequence (DNA): TGTGCCAGCGGCGATCTGGAGGGCAGAGGAAACACCATATATTTT.

The chain uses TRBV27 and TRBJ1-5; D gene unclear. CDR3 length equals 13 residues. Looked up from germline, CDR1 is MNHEY and CDR2 is SMNVEV (reference sequence). The V end lost 0 bases, the J end lost 9 bases, and 9 bases lay between the germline ends. CDR3 nucleotides: TGTGCCAGCAGTTTATCGTTAGGGAGGCCCCAGCATTTT. Translation gives CASSLSLGRPQHF.